This TCR beta chain was sequenced during a study of shared clonotypes between healthy human individuals. Across the study: Contributing individuals were a couple of females and three males aged 18 to 49. Points from the study as a whole: Around 4.9% of naive CD4 clonotypes were shared across several donors.

Every immunoSEQ plate was one replicate of a subset's evenly spread DNA. Sequencing was performed with immunoSEQ multiplex PCR; in TCRdb, only in-frame clones are kept and a portion is missing. This sample has about 1.4 million clones, with over 95% found just once. On this clone: What it binds is not known.

V shed 7 bases and J shed 0 bases, with 14 bases lying between them. The CDR3 extends over 16 amino acids. Germline V gene lookup returns CDR1 SGHRS and CDR2 YFSETQ. The specimen sequenced was naive CD4+ T cells sorted from blood. The sample's subset: CD45RA+ positively selected. The chain has TRBV5-1 and TRBJ2-6, with D tentatively TRBD1 (5 bases). This sequence was found in a man aged 25-45 years in good health. CDR3 sequence reads: CASALAGLSGANVLTF. CDR3 DNA: TGCGCCAGCGCTTTAGCAGGGCTCTCTGGGGCCAACGTCCTGACTTTC.